This TCR beta chain was profiled in a study of breast tumors, draining lymph nodes, adjacent tissues. Notes on the study in general: Data only fit, rather than demonstrated, lymph node origin of most tumor T cells. Most tumor T cells seemingly derive from lymph node, then expand in tumor. Compared with lymph nodes, tumors were less diverse; compared with nontumor tissue, more.

Germline CDR1 reads SGHVS; CDR2 reads FQNEAQ. Trimming left V 1 base short and J 1 base short, with 11 bases between. The CDR3 runs 15 residues. TCRdb ran MiXCR on the multiplex PCR reads and lists one entry per CDR3 protein. The table includes 150,000 or so distinct CDR3 sequences, around a third detected once. This clonotype was seen repeatedly, ten times or more. What it recognizes is unknown. The lymph nodes were axillary draining lymph nodes from breast cancer patients. This sequence originates from a female donor with breast cancer. Some clones in this sample may be carry-over from other donors' samples. The specimen sequenced was axillary lymph node tissue. V gene TRBV7-8 combines with J gene TRBJ2-7; unclear D gene. The CDR3 loop reads CASSLEGPRSYEQYF. CDR3 nucleotide sequence: TGTGCCAGCAGCTTAGAGGGCCCCCGATCCTACGAGCAGTACTTC.